This T cell receptor (beta chain) was captured in a study of cytomegalovirus exposure and HLA in healthy donors. Study in general: Earlier sequencing of 150 million to 200 million T cells yielded fewer than 140 million unique TCR beta sequences.

The PCR was carried out with 60 Vbeta primers and 13 Jbeta primers. Clones were sequenced by immunoSEQ multiplex PCR, and TCRdb holds only the in-frame ones, with some missing. The table includes under 150,000 clones, approximately 70% detected once. Germline V gene lookup returns CDR1 MNHNY and CDR2 SVGAGI (reference sequence). Trimming took 2 bases from V and 4 from J, leaving 5 bases between them. This CDR3 region has 12 residues. Study-level points and caveats: For most subjects, TCR beta sequences were reported to predict HLA-A and HLA-B alleles with accuracy.

As to this clone: What it binds is not known.

This TCR was recovered from a woman aged 60-75 years in good health and CMV-seropositive. The sequencing input was PBMCs. This sequence joins TRBV6-6 and TRBJ1-2; D remains ambiguous. The CDR3 spells CASSYTAYGYTF. CDR3 DNA sequence: TGTGCCAGCAGTTACACTGCCTATGGCTACACCTTC.